The clone carrying this T cell receptor beta chain occurred a few times. Its antigen is currently unknown. The source of the sample is a study of vaccination and CD4 T cells after COVID-19. There are 13 residues in the CDR3. The germline V gene has CDR1 LNHDA and CDR2 SQIVND (reference sequence). Trimming removed 5 bases from V and 3 bases from J; junction bases left unmatched: 2. Documented treatment: roughly ten-day PBMC culture with coronavirus spike peptide pools or control peptides (ViraFEST assay). At the Johns Hopkins FTIC core, DNA taken from cultured CD4+ T cells was sequenced by way of the Oncomine TCR Beta short-read assay. MiXCR, applied by TCRdb to the PCR reads, yields one record per CDR3 protein. The sample records 15,000 to 20,000 distinct CDR3 sequences, approximately 50% being singletons.

The chain recombines TRBV19 with TRBJ2-7; TRBD1 aligns across 9 bases. This clonotype originated in a human donor who had recovered from COVID-19. The source material was CD4+ T cells from blood, cultured in vitro. The CDR3 loop reads CASSRGQGYEQYF. CDR3 DNA sequence: TGTGCCAGTAGTCGGGGACAGGGCTACGAGCAGTACTTC.